This T cell receptor (beta chain) stems from a study of T cell responses to AZD1222 COVID-19 vaccine. Of note for this clone: Its specificity is not known.

The table came from immunoSEQ multiplex PCR; TCRdb's copy has only in-frame clones and leaves some out. Counted here are about 120,000 clones, roughly 87% occurring once; the ten biggest clones make up around 9.4%. Study results and caveats: Baseline seropositivity occurred in only 5 or 6 AZD1222 recipients. Every sample of the repertoires postdated the peak T cell response. Clonal diversity may have been underestimated, and the donors were mostly white British, with more females than males. CD4 TCRs associated with vaccination spanned spike, dominating at 160-218 and 743-854.

Trimming took off 3 bases at V and 1 base at J, with 14 bases between the two ends. Germline V gives CDR1 SGHTS, CDR2 YDEGEE. The CDR3 spans 15 residues. The origin of this receptor is an adult in good health. The gene calls are TRBV5-8 and TRBJ2-7; tentative D call: TRBD2 (7 bases). Sequencing was performed on peripheral blood, taken on day 0 of AZD1222 vaccination. In DNA form, the CDR3 reads TGTGCCAGCAGCTGGAGGGGGGGGGCTTCCTACGAGCAGTACTTC. Encoded protein: CASSWRGGASYEQYF.